One and the same sample provided the 16 T cell receptor beta chains below, sequenced in a study of T cell changes during pregnancy in multiple sclerosis. The protocol was immunoSEQ multiplex PCR, while the TCRdb copy is restricted to in-frame clones and leaves out a portion. The table includes more than 14,000 clones, 65% to 90% detected once. Source: CD8+ T cells from peripheral blood mononuclear cells, taken in the first trimester of pregnancy. All receptors derive from a female donor with multiple sclerosis, enrolled in a pregnancy study.

The chain couples TRBV9 to TRBJ1-2; a possible D gene is TRBD1 (5 bases). Per the germline V gene, CDR1 is SGDLS and CDR2 is YYNGEE. There are 15 residues in the CDR3. Trimming stripped 4 bases from V and 3 bases from J, with 16 bases between. The CDR3 protein is CASSPSSGIDYGYTF. CDR3 sequence (DNA): TGTGCCAGCAGCCCTTCTTCAGGGATCGACTATGGCTACACCTTC.

The rearrangement joins TRBV7-9 to TRBJ2-7; TRBD1 matches at 9 bases. The CDR3 is made up of 18 amino acids. CDR1 and CDR2 (germline): SEHNR, FQNEAQ (reference sequence). V lost 3 bases and J lost 3; bases outside the gene matches: 15. CDR3 protein: CASSFYSGGTGGHYEQYF. The CDR3 DNA reads as TGTGCCAGCAGCTTCTATTCGGGGGGCACAGGGGGCCACTACGAGCAGTACTTC.

The DNA for the CDR3 is TGTGCCAGCAGCGTACCGGAGACCGGGGAGCTGTTTTTT. This codes for CASSVPETGELFF. The rearrangement uses TRBV9 and TRBJ2-2; D is unclear. The germline V and J ends were trimmed by 1 base and 5 bases, with 6 bases remaining between them. CDR3 length equals 13 residues. The germline gives CDR1 SGDLS, CDR2 YYNGEE. Full variable domain (remainder filled in from reference TRBV9 and TRBJ2-2): DSGVTQTPKHLITATGQRVTLRCSPRSGDLSVYWYQQSLDQGLQFLIQYYNGEERAKGNILERFSAQQFPDLHSELNLSSLELGDSALYFCASSVPETGELFFGEGSRLTVL.

The chain links TRBV5-1 to TRBJ2-6; perhaps TRBD2 as D (6 bases). The CDR3 length is 15 residues. From germline, CDR1 is SGHRS and CDR2 YFSETQ. Trimming removed 4 bases at V and 0 bases at J, with 8 bases between. CDR3 protein: CASSAGYSGANVLTF. The CDR3 DNA sequence: TGCGCCAGCAGCGCGGGATACTCTGGGGCCAACGTCCTGACTTTC.

The rearrangement joins TRBV10-3 to TRBJ2-1, with a possible D match to TRBD2 (5 bases). Germline assignment: CDR1 ENHRY and CDR2 SYGVKD. V lost 8 bases, J lost 10 bases, and 12 bases lay in between. This CDR3 region has 11 residues. The DNA of the CDR3 is TGTGCCATCGGGGAGAGAGACGAGCAGTTCTTC. It is translated as CAIGERDEQFF.

The chain uses TRBV5-6 and TRBJ2-7; no reliable D call. V lost 0 bases to trimming and J lost 3 bases, with 13 bases between them. Germline V CDR1 and CDR2: SGHDT, YYEEEE. The CDR3 runs 15 residues. This chain's CDR3 is CASSLDRLGDYEQYF. CDR3 DNA sequence: TGTGCCAGCAGCTTGGACCGTCTCGGAGACTACGAGCAGTACTTC.

This chain links TRBV28 with TRBJ2-7; TRBD1 matches 9 bases. The V segment lost 8 bases and the J segment 5 bases; nucleotides outside the gene matches: 10. The germline V gene encodes CDR1 MDHEN and CDR2 SYDVKM. The CDR3 extends over 14 amino acids. The CDR3 DNA reads TGTGCCAGCTCCTACAGGGGGCGAACCCACGAGCAGTACTTC. Translating gives CASSYRGRTHEQYF.

This clone has more than one count but fewer than ten. The chain has TRBV27 and TRBJ2-4; a weak D match, TRBD2 (5 bases). V was cut by 5 bases and J by 0 bases, with 8 bases left in between. The CDR3 has 14 residues. From germline, CDR1 is MNHEY and CDR2 SMNVEV (reference sequence). As DNA, the CDR3 is TGTGCCAGCAGTCCCGGGGTAGCCAAAAACATTCAGTACTTC. Amino acids: CASSPGVAKNIQYF.

This clone was seen just once. The chain employs TRBV6-5 and TRBJ2-1; 7 positions match TRBD2. V lost 6 bases to trimming and J lost 1 base; unmatched junction nucleotides: 3. The CDR3 contains 14 residues. Germline-derived CDR1 and CDR2 are MNHEY and SVGAGI. The CDR3 coding sequence is TGTGCCAGCAGGCCGGGGGGTTCCTACAATGAGCAGTTCTTC. Its protein is CASRPGGSYNEQFF.

V is TRBV7-2 and J is TRBJ1-5; 9 bases agree with TRBD1. From germline, CDR1 is SGHTA and CDR2 FQGNSA. The CDR3 covers 16 residues. Trimming removed 2 bases from V and 4 bases from J; junction bases left unmatched: 6. For the CDR3, the DNA is TGTGCCAGCAGCTTAATAACAGGGGGCTTAAATCAGCCCCAGCATTTT. Its translation: CASSLITGGLNQPQHF.

V and J are TRBV13 and TRBJ2-1, with 11 bases aligning to TRBD2. V lost 1 base, J lost 8 bases, and 4 bases stayed unmatched. The CDR3 is 15 residues long. CDR1 and CDR2 (germline): PRHDT, FYEKMQ (reference sequence). The CDR3 region is CASSLAGSGGDEQFF. Here the CDR3 DNA reads TGTGCCAGCAGCTTAGCGGGTAGCGGGGGGGATGAGCAGTTCTTC. The variable domain in full, completed from reference TRBV13 and TRBJ2-1, reads AAGVIQSPRHLIKEKRETATLKCYPIPRHDTVYWYQQGPGQDPQFLISFYEKMQSDKGSIPDRFSAQQFSDYHSELNMSSLELGDSALYFCASSLAGSGGDEQFFGPGTRLTVL.

The V and J genes are TRBV7-6 and TRBJ2-1; TRBD2 agrees at 9 bases. Germline V CDR1 and CDR2: SGHVS, FNYEAQ. This CDR3 has 17 residues. V lost 1 base, J lost 2 bases, and 6 bases stayed unmatched. CDR3 in amino acids: CASSLERGGRAYNEQFF. CDR3 coding DNA: TGTGCCAGCAGCTTAGAAAGGGGCGGGAGGGCCTACAATGAGCAGTTCTTC.

The genes are TRBV7-9 and TRBJ1-2; D may be TRBD1 (6 bases). Per the germline V gene, CDR1 is SEHNR and CDR2 is FQNEAQ (reference sequence). V dropped 4 bases and J dropped 6 bases, with 9 bases sitting between them. CDR3 length: 12 amino acids. The DNA of the CDR3 is TGTGCCAGCAGCTCGAACAGGGATGGCTACACCTTC. It yields the protein CASSSNRDGYTF. Variable domain in full (rest from reference TRBV7-9 and TRBJ1-2): DTGVSQNPRHKITKRGQNVTFRCDPISEHNRLYWYRQTLGQGPEFLTYFQNEAQLEKSRLLSDRFSAERPKGSFSTLEIQRTEQGDSAMYLCASSSNRDGYTFGSGTRLTVV.

This clone has more than one count but fewer than ten. The genes are TRBV27 and TRBJ2-3; D is perhaps TRBD1 (5 bases). V lost 3 bases to trimming and J lost 2 bases, with 9 bases between them. This CDR3 comprises 14 residues. The germline CDR1 and CDR2 sequences are MNHEY and SMNVEV (reference sequence). The CDR3 nucleotides are TGTGCCAGCAGTTTGGGGCTTTTCACAGATACGCAGTATTTT. Its protein product is CASSLGLFTDTQYF.

The V gene is TRBV28, the J gene TRBJ1-6; TRBD1 matches 7 bases. Unmatched junction bases numbered 4, after V lost 6 bases and J lost 5 bases. Germline values: CDR1 MDHEN, CDR2 SYDVKM. This CDR3 comprises 14 residues. The CDR3 coding sequence is TGTGCCAGCAGCGCAGGGGGTGATAATTCACCCCTCCACTTT. Its translation: CASSAGGDNSPLHF.

The CDR3 here is CASSLSNRGRTEAFF. Written as DNA, the CDR3 is TGTGCCAGCAGTTTATCGAACAGGGGGCGAACTGAAGCTTTCTTT. The chain joins TRBV27 to TRBJ1-1; 9 positions agree with TRBD1. Germline trimming cut 0 bases from V and 5 bases from J; bases unmatched to any gene: 4. CDR3 size: 15 residues. Germline V gene sequence: CDR1 MNHEY, CDR2 SMNVEV (reference sequence).